These 27 T cell receptor beta chains were all obtained from the same sample, sequenced in a study of CD8 T cells in Susac syndrome. With random hexamers, reverse transcription was performed on about 0.5 to 1 ug of RNA. TCRdb re-analysed the immunoSEQ multiplex PCR reads in MiXCR, keeping a single row per CDR3 protein. Of 45,000 to 55,000 distinct CDR3 sequences in the sample, roughly 93% are singletons; the top ten hold approximately 0.53%. The sample consisted of CD8+ T cells from PBMCs. Source of these receptors: a human donor in good health.

The chain employs TRBV2 and TRBJ1-1; no definite D call. CDR1 SNHLY and CDR2 FYNNEI come from the germline V gene. Trimming stripped 2 bases from V and 4 bases from J, with 8 bases between. The CDR3 loop spans 13 amino acids. CDR3: CASSEPLGTEAFF. The CDR3 DNA sequence: TGTGCCAGCAGTGAACCGTTGGGCACTGAAGCTTTCTTT.

The J gene is TRBJ2-1, the V gene TRBV7-9; a possible D gene is TRBD1 (5 bases). Trimming removed 6 bases at V and 0 bases at J, with 18 bases between. Germline V gene data show CDR1 as SEHNR and CDR2 as FQNEAQ (reference sequence). The CDR3 sequence is 17 residues long. The DNA for the CDR3 is TGTGCCAGCAGTCCTCGATCCAGACAGAGCTCCTACAATGAGCAGTTCTTC. It is translated as CASSPRSRQSSYNEQFF.

The V call is TRBV11-2, the J call TRBJ2-1; the match to TRBD2 covers 10 bases. V was pared by 5 bases and J by 4 bases, with 29 bases of the junction left unmatched. Germline values: CDR1 SGHAT, CDR2 FQNNGV. This CDR3 is built from 23 residues. CDR3 residues: CASSGLGPGGASGSSGSYNEQFF. CDR3 DNA: TGTGCCAGCAGCGGTTTGGGACCAGGCGGGGCTAGCGGGAGTTCGGGGTCATACAATGAGCAGTTCTTC.

V usage is TRBV6-6 and J usage is TRBJ2-2, with a tentative D call TRBD1 (5 bases). This CDR3 contains 16 residues. Trimming cost V 0 bases and J 3 bases, with 11 bases left between them. Per the germline V gene, CDR1 is MNHNY and CDR2 is SVGAGI (reference sequence). Here the CDR3 DNA reads TGTGCCAGCAGTTACTCCCCGACAGTGGACACCGGGGAGCTGTTTTTT. Translating gives CASSYSPTVDTGELFF.

CDR3 region: CASSIAALAGGYEQYF. Written as DNA, the CDR3 is TGTGCCAGCAGCATAGCTGCGCTAGCGGGAGGATACGAGCAGTACTTC. The chain is built from TRBV9 and TRBJ2-7; TRBD2 matches 11 bases. Germline CDR1 is SGDLS and CDR2 is YYNGEE. Trimming removed 4 bases from V and 4 bases from J; junction bases left unmatched: 10. The CDR3 extends over 16 amino acids.

V usage is TRBV6-4 and J usage is TRBJ1-5; D not resolved. Trimming shortened V by 2 bases and J by 0 bases, and 11 bases separated the two germline ends. CDR1 MRHNA and CDR2 SNTAGT come from the germline V gene. This CDR3 has 16 amino acids. The CDR3 DNA reads TGTGCCAGCAGTGACCCAGGAAGTTATAGCAATCAGCCCCAGCATTTT. Its translation: CASSDPGSYSNQPQHF.

The rearrangement joins TRBV24-1 to TRBJ2-1; 7 bases map to TRBD2. After removal of 9 bases from V and 5 bases from J, the junction contained 9 bases not matched to a gene. The CDR3 consists of 14 residues. The V gene's germline CDR1 is KGHDR and CDR2 SFDVKD. The CDR3 region has the DNA TGTGCCACCTCCGACTGGGCGGGGGACAATGAGCAGTTCTTC. Translated, it gives CATSDWAGDNEQFF.

The chain uses TRBV7-9 and TRBJ2-2; 9 bases line up with TRBD2. The germline V gene has CDR1 SEHNR and CDR2 FQNEAQ (reference sequence). This CDR3 contains 18 residues. Trimming at V came to 4 bases and at J to 5 bases, leaving 14 bases not matched to a gene. CDR3 sequence reads: CASSSRGGAGGRTGELFF. For the CDR3, the DNA is TGTGCCAGCAGCTCCCGGGGGGGAGCGGGAGGTCGGACCGGGGAGCTGTTTTTT.

J is TRBJ1-2 and V is TRBV25-1, with D unclear. This CDR3 is built from 12 residues. Trimming took 3 bases from V and 1 from J, leaving 3 bases between them. The germline CDR1 and CDR2 sequences are MGHDK and SYGVNS. In nucleotides, the CDR3 is TGTGCCAGCAGTGAGAGTAACTATGGCTACACCTTC. Its translation: CASSESNYGYTF.

V is TRBV7-9 and J is TRBJ1-2; D possibly corresponds to TRBD1 (5 bases). The CDR3 covers 15 residues. Germline values: CDR1 SEHNR, CDR2 FQNEAQ (reference sequence). Trimming cost V 4 bases and J 7 bases, with 19 bases left between them. CDR3 in DNA: TGTGCCAGCAGCTCTCTATCTGGGACCGGACCTGGCTACACCTTC. Its protein is CASSSLSGTGPGYTF. Full variable domain (remainder filled in from reference TRBV7-9 and TRBJ1-2): DTGVSQNPRHKITKRGQNVTFRCDPISEHNRLYWYRQTLGQGPEFLTYFQNEAQLEKSRLLSDRFSAERPKGSFSTLEIQRTEQGDSAMYLCASSSLSGTGPGYTFGSGTRLTVV.

This chain uses TRBV3-1 with TRBJ2-7; D uncertain. Germline CDR1 is LGHDT and CDR2 is YNNKEL (reference sequence). This CDR3 contains 12 residues. The V end lost 4 bases, the J end lost 5 bases, and 9 bases lay between the germline ends. Written as DNA, the CDR3 is TGTGCCAGCAGCCCAACTCGCAACGAGCAGTACTTC. It yields the protein CASSPTRNEQYF.

The chain links TRBV5-1 to TRBJ2-1, with D unclear. The CDR3 has 13 residues. V was cut by 0 bases and J by 7 bases, with 8 bases left in between. Per the germline V gene, CDR1 is SGHRS and CDR2 is YFSETQ. In DNA, the CDR3 is TGCGCCAGCAGCTTGGAACCTAGGAATGAGCAGTTCTTC. This translates into CASSLEPRNEQFF.

This chain connects TRBV5-1 to TRBJ2-2; D not certain. Germline loops: CDR1 SGHRS, CDR2 YFSETQ. The CDR3 is 15 amino acids. Trimming took off 1 base at V and 2 bases at J, with 9 bases between the two ends. The CDR3 DNA reads as TGCGCCAGCAGCTTGTTAATAGAAAACACCGGGGAGCTGTTTTTT. This codes for CASSLLIENTGELFF.

The rearrangement links TRBV3-1 to TRBJ2-3, with 11 bases identical to TRBD2. The V and J ends lost 3 bases and 2 bases, in that order; junction bases with no gene match: 4. The CDR3 is 16 residues long. The germline V gene has CDR1 LGHDT and CDR2 YNNKEL (reference sequence). CDR3 sequence: CASSQGTSGFTDTQYF. CDR3 nucleotides: TGTGCCAGCAGCCAGGGGACTAGCGGATTCACAGATACGCAGTATTTT.

V usage is TRBV6-4 and J usage is TRBJ2-1; tentatively, D is TRBD2 (5 bases). The CDR3 extends over 16 amino acids. Germline V gene lookup returns CDR1 MRHNA and CDR2 SNTAGT. V was cut by 4 bases and J by 5 bases, with 18 bases left in between. The CDR3 DNA sequence: TGTGCCAGCAGTGGAGGGCCGCTGGTAGCGAACAATGAGCAGTTCTTC. It yields the protein CASSGGPLVANNEQFF.

This clonotype was counted a few times. This chain links TRBV5-1 with TRBJ2-5, with D unclear. The germline CDR1 and CDR2 sequences are SGHRS and YFSETQ. Deletions cut 5 bases from V and 4 bases from J, with 15 bases between. The CDR3 is 14 amino acids. CDR3 nucleotides: TGCGCCAGCAGGAGGAATTTAGGCCCAGAGACCCAGTACTTC. Translated, it gives CASRRNLGPETQYF.

This sequence joins TRBV2 and TRBJ2-2; 11 nucleotides line up with TRBD2. V trimming: 4 bases; J trimming: 0 bases; junction bases outside the gene matches: 4. Germline-derived CDR1 and CDR2 are SNHLY and FYNNEI. This CDR3 has 17 residues. CDR3 DNA: TGTGCCAGCAGTGGGACTAGCGGGCTACCGAACACCGGGGAGCTGTTTTTT. This encodes CASSGTSGLPNTGELFF.

This chain links TRBV20-1 with TRBJ2-7; no definite D call. V lost 1 base to trimming and J lost 1 base, with 11 bases between them. Germline V CDR1 and CDR2: DFQATT, SNEGSKA (reference sequence). This CDR3 has 14 amino acids. CDR3 region: CSARGSVKSYEQYF. As DNA, the CDR3 is TGCAGTGCTAGAGGGAGCGTCAAGTCCTACGAGCAGTACTTC.

This chain joins TRBV28 and TRBJ1-6, with D tentatively TRBD1 (5 bases). Germline V lookup: CDR1 MDHEN, CDR2 SYDVKM. V gave up 5 bases and J gave up 10 bases, with 15 bases separating them. The length of the CDR3 is 14 residues. The CDR3 bases are TGTGCCAGCAGTATAGGGGTTTTAGGCTCACCCCTCCACTTT. This translates into CASSIGVLGSPLHF.

The chain recombines TRBV20-1 with TRBJ2-2; D ambiguous. The V and J ends lost 4 bases and 3 bases respectively, with 3 bases between them. From germline, CDR1 is DFQATT and CDR2 SNEGSKA (reference sequence). The length of the CDR3 is 11 residues. CDR3 protein: CSATDTGELFF. DNA for the CDR3: TGCAGTGCTACCGACACCGGGGAGCTGTTTTTT.

This chain joins TRBV7-9 and TRBJ2-1; possible D gene TRBD2, 7 bases. The CDR3 runs to 17 residues. The germline V gene encodes CDR1 SEHNR and CDR2 FQNEAQ (reference sequence). Trimming left V 6 bases short and J 2 bases short, with 20 bases between. CDR3: CASSSPRGEGPYNEQFF. The CDR3 DNA is TGTGCCAGCAGTTCCCCTAGGGGGGAGGGCCCCTACAATGAGCAGTTCTTC.

This chain joins TRBV7-9 and TRBJ2-6, with 7 bases aligning to TRBD1. With 3 bases clipped from V and 3 bases from J, the junction kept 11 bases outside the gene matches. Germline loops: CDR1 SEHNR, CDR2 FQNEAQ (reference sequence). The CDR3 sequence is 18 residues long. The CDR3 nucleotides read TGTGCCAGCAGCTTGTCGACAGGGATATCTAGTGGGGCCAACGTCCTGACTTTC. Translating it yields CASSLSTGISSGANVLTF.

The rearrangement joins TRBV6-4 to TRBJ2-6, with unresolved D. The CDR3 runs to 16 residues. V shed 0 bases and J shed 3 bases, with 9 bases lying between them. From germline, CDR1 is MRHNA and CDR2 SNTAGT. The CDR3 nucleotides are TGTGCCAGCAGTGACTCCGGCCTCGGTGGGGCCAACGTCCTGACTTTC. It translates to CASSDSGLGGANVLTF.

This clonotype was counted once. V is TRBV10-3 and J is TRBJ2-7, with TRBD1 as a possible D gene (5 bases). Germline CDR1 and CDR2: ENHRY and SYGVKD. The CDR3 totals 13 residues. Trimming stripped 8 bases from V and 2 bases from J, with 13 bases between. CDR3 region: CAIAPQATYEQYF. The CDR3 DNA sequence: TGTGCCATCGCTCCACAGGCGACCTACGAGCAGTACTTC.

The chain links TRBV20-1 to TRBJ2-5; 8 bases fit TRBD1. Germline V gene data show CDR1 as DFQATT and CDR2 as SNEGSKA (reference sequence). This CDR3 spans 16 amino acids. Losses at the gene ends were 1 base for V and 2 bases for J; bases not matched to a gene: 9. The DNA of the CDR3 is TGCAGTGCTAGAGGAGTGCAGGGGGCTCTACAAGAGACCCAGTACTTC. Encoded protein: CSARGVQGALQETQYF.

This rearrangement joins TRBV27 to TRBJ2-3; maybe TRBD2 (6 bases). The CDR3 totals 14 residues. V dropped 5 bases and J dropped 6 bases, with 15 bases sitting between them. The germline V gene has CDR1 MNHEY and CDR2 SMNVEV (reference sequence). CDR3 amino acids: CASSPAGKMDTQYF. In nucleotides, the CDR3 is TGTGCCAGCAGTCCGGCGGGGAAGATGGATACGCAGTATTTT.

The gene calls are TRBV28 and TRBJ2-7, with D possibly matching TRBD1 (6 bases). The CDR3 length is 12 residues. V was clipped by 5 bases and J by 7 bases, with 12 bases between them. Germline V gene sequence: CDR1 MDHEN, CDR2 SYDVKM. DNA for the CDR3: TGTGCCAGCAGTCCCCAGGGGTGGGAGCAGTACTTC. This translates into CASSPQGWEQYF.